These T cell receptor beta chains were read from a single sample in a study of OX40 agonist ivuxolimab in advanced cancers. TCRdb keeps only in-frame clones here, not all; method: immunoSEQ multiplex PCR. The sample lists about 63,000 clones, 80% to 90% seen once, with 10% to 12% in the top ten. The sample here was CD4+ or CD8+ T cells sorted from blood, taken in a trial of the OX40 agonist ivuxolimab. The receptors derive from an adult with an advanced solid tumor such as melanoma, head and neck, liver or kidney cancer. CDR3s include the opening cysteine and the closing phenylalanine or tryptophan. A D gene is named only where the DNA matches it firmly. The size field is filled for only some rows; it gives once, few, many or a size class.

v_call	d_call	j_call	clone_size	cdr3_aa	cdr3_nt
TRBV27	TRBD2	TRBJ2-7	-	CASSPGGLIEQYF	TGTGCCAGCAGCCCGGGAGGGTTGATTGAGCAGTACTTC
TRBV18	-	TRBJ2-7	-	CASSPLAGEQYF	TGTGCCAGCTCACCACTTGCGGGGGAGCAGTACTTC
TRBV5-8	TRBD1	TRBJ1-4	-	CASRPGTDNEKLFF	TGTGCCAGCAGGCCCGGGACAGATAATGAAAAACTGTTTTTT
TRBV19	TRBD1	TRBJ2-7	-	CASRQGQGYGEQYF	TGTGCCAGTAGGCAGGGACAGGGGTATGGCGAGCAGTACTTC
TRBV2	-	TRBJ2-3	-	CASSENYSNQDTQYF	TGTGCCAGCAGTGAAAACTACAGTAATCAAGATACGCAGTATTTT
TRBV18	-	TRBJ1-3	-	CASSPTRMGQFSGNTIYF	TGTGCCAGCTCACCAACCCGGATGGGGCAGTTCTCTGGAAACACCATATATTTT
TRBV5-1	-	TRBJ2-5	-	CASREGAMGTQYF	TGCGCCAGCAGGGAGGGCGCGATGGGGACCCAGTACTTC
TRBV7-9	-	TRBJ2-2	-	CASSLSETGTGELFF	TGTGCCAGCAGCTTATCCGAGACCGGCACCGGGGAGCTGTTTTTT
TRBV5-6	-	TRBJ2-3	-	CASSSLDTQYF	TGTGCCAGCAGCTCCTTGGATACGCAGTATTTT
TRBV6-5	TRBD2	TRBJ2-7	-	CASSYYPSGGYEQYF	TGTGCCAGCAGTTACTACCCTAGCGGGGGATACGAGCAGTACTTC
TRBV6-5	-	TRBJ2-5	-	CASSYRAWVEQETQYF	TGTGCCAGCAGTTACCGCGCCTGGGTGGAGCAAGAGACCCAGTACTTC
TRBV7-3	-	TRBJ2-1	-	CASSLTPRDSHNEQFF	TGTGCCAGCAGCTTAACGCCGAGGGACTCCCACAATGAGCAGTTCTTC
TRBV9	-	TRBJ2-7	-	CASSLGLTSYEQYF	TGTGCCAGCAGCCTGGGACTTACCTCCTACGAGCAGTACTTC
TRBV7-3	-	TRBJ2-5	once	CASSSTTAETQYF	TGTGCCAGCAGCTCTACAACGGCGGAGACCCAGTACTTC
TRBV28	TRBD2	TRBJ2-7	-	CASSLWSLAGVGEQYF	TGTGCCAGCAGTTTATGGAGCCTAGCGGGAGTCGGCGAGCAGTACTTC
TRBV7-2	-	TRBJ2-5	-	CASSPRSGIETQYF	TGTGCCAGCAGCCCTCGTTCTGGGATAGAGACCCAGTACTTC
TRBV5-4	TRBD1	TRBJ2-7	once	CASSLRDSPREQYF	TGTGCCAGCAGCCTTAGGGACAGCCCTCGGGAGCAGTACTTC
TRBV5-4	-	TRBJ1-4	-	CASSLGGGSEKLFF	TGTGCCAGCAGCTTGGGAGGAGGGAGTGAAAAACTGTTTTTT
TRBV11-3	TRBD1	TRBJ1-1	-	CASSPGQGVNTEAFF	TGTGCCAGCAGCCCGGGACAGGGTGTCAACACTGAAGCTTTCTTT
TRBV2	-	TRBJ1-1	many	CASSEQGNTEAFF	TGTGCCAGCAGTGAACAGGGGAACACTGAAGCTTTCTTT
TRBV9	TRBD2	TRBJ2-3	-	CASSVSGRAGGTDTQYF	TGTGCCAGCAGCGTCAGCGGGAGGGCCGGGGGCACAGATACGCAGTATTTT
TRBV10-1	-	TRBJ2-5	-	CASSEGSQGRETQYF	TGCGCCAGCAGTGAAGGTTCGCAGGGTCGGGAGACCCAGTACTTC
TRBV2	-	TRBJ2-3	-	CASSEMSRPGTQYF	TGTGCCAGCAGTGAAATGTCACGGCCGGGTACGCAGTATTTT
TRBV11-2	-	TRBJ2-7	-	CASSLVWRVGSYEQYF	TGTGCCAGCAGCTTAGTCTGGAGGGTAGGGTCCTACGAGCAGTACTTC
TRBV28	-	TRBJ2-3	-	CASSLRADGTDTQYF	TGTGCCAGCAGTTTAAGGGCAGATGGCACAGATACGCAGTATTTT
TRBV27	TRBD2	TRBJ2-7	-	CASSLGGGRAYEQYF	TGTGCCAGCAGTTTAGGTGGCGGGAGGGCCTACGAGCAGTACTTC
TRBV27	-	TRBJ2-3	-	CASSSLGPTQYF	TGTGCCAGCAGTTCACTAGGTCCCACGCAGTATTTT
TRBV7-9	-	TRBJ1-1	-	CASSRGDTEAFF	TGTGCCAGCAGCAGGGGGGACACTGAAGCTTTCTTT
TRBV2	TRBD2	TRBJ2-1	-	CASDSGRSSYNEQFF	TGTGCCAGCGATAGCGGGAGAAGCTCCTACAATGAGCAGTTCTTC
TRBV28	TRBD1	TRBJ1-1	once	CASSVQGRGTEAFF	TGTGCCAGCAGTGTACAGGGGCGGGGTACTGAAGCTTTCTTT
TRBV19	TRBD1	TRBJ1-2	-	CASSNRGTSYGYTF	TGTGCCAGTAGTAACAGGGGAACATCCTATGGCTACACCTTC
TRBV10-2	-	TRBJ2-1	-	CASSERGTLAYNEQFF	TGCGCCAGCAGTGAGCGGGGGACACTTGCTTACAATGAGCAGTTCTTC
TRBV11-1	-	TRBJ2-1	-	CASSPGVSYNEQFF	TGTGCCAGCAGCCCGGGGGTCTCCTACAATGAGCAGTTCTTC
TRBV6-6	TRBD1	TRBJ2-1	once	CASSYRDSRYNEQFF	TGTGCCAGCAGTTACCGGGACAGTCGATACAATGAGCAGTTCTTC
TRBV6-5	-	TRBJ2-5	-	CASMEGGRETQYF	TGTGCCAGCATGGAGGGCGGTAGGGAGACCCAGTACTTC
TRBV20-1	-	TRBJ1-2	-	CSAKDARGTF	TGCAGTGCTAAGGACGCCCGGGGCACCTTC
TRBV5-4	-	TRBJ2-7	-	CASSYGPYEQYF	TGTGCCAGCAGCTATGGACCCTACGAGCAGTACTTC
TRBV2	-	TRBJ1-5	-	CASSGRYQPQHF	TGTGCCAGCAGTGGACGGTATCAGCCCCAGCATTTT
TRBV6-5	TRBD1	TRBJ1-2	-	CASTEGSGGWGYTF	TGTGCCAGCACCGAGGGGTCAGGGGGCTGGGGCTACACCTTC
TRBV7-2	-	TRBJ2-7	once	CASSLGSYHEQYF	TGTGCCAGCAGCTTAGGGTCCTACCACGAGCAGTACTTC
TRBV7-3	-	TRBJ2-3	-	CASSLGGNPADTQYF	TGTGCCAGCAGCTTAGGCGGGAACCCCGCAGATACGCAGTATTTT
TRBV19	-	TRBJ2-7	-	CASSITHRDIYEQYF	TGTGCCAGTAGTATAACCCACAGGGATATCTACGAGCAGTACTTC
TRBV5-1	-	TRBJ2-1	-	CASSLDPSSEQFF	TGCGCCAGCAGCTTGGATCCGTCTAGTGAGCAGTTCTTC
TRBV7-3	-	TRBJ2-5	-	CASSPNPQGGETQYF	TGTGCCAGCAGCCCGAATCCACAGGGTGGGGAGACCCAGTACTTC
TRBV27	-	TRBJ1-2	-	CASSPRTRRDGRFYGYTF	TGTGCCAGCAGTCCTCGCACCCGTCGGGACGGACGATTCTATGGCTACACCTTC
TRBV10-3	-	TRBJ1-2	-	CAISDSGSYGYTF	TGTGCCATCAGTGACTCCGGGAGCTATGGCTACACCTTC
TRBV11-3	-	TRBJ2-1	-	CASSLGAGTYNEQFF	TGTGCCAGCAGCTTAGGGGCAGGGACGTACAATGAGCAGTTCTTC
TRBV6-1	-	TRBJ1-1	-	CASTWDGNTEAFF	TGTGCCAGCACCTGGGACGGGAACACTGAAGCTTTCTTT
TRBV27	TRBD1	TRBJ2-7	-	CASSLTGVPWYEQYF	TGTGCCAGCAGTCTTACAGGGGTCCCATGGTACGAGCAGTACTTC
TRBV7-3	-	TRBJ2-3	-	CASSPGWGTDTQYF	TGTGCCAGCAGCCCTGGTTGGGGCACAGATACGCAGTATTTT
TRBV28	TRBD2	TRBJ2-1	-	CASSLWGSGRMEDEQFF	TGTGCCAGCAGTTTATGGGGTAGCGGGAGGATGGAAGATGAGCAGTTCTTC
TRBV7-3	TRBD2	TRBJ2-1	-	CASSLTTSGNEQFF	TGTGCCAGCAGCTTAACGACTAGCGGGAATGAGCAGTTCTTC
TRBV6-5	-	TRBJ2-7	-	CASSYSQDYEQYF	TGTGCCAGCAGTTACTCTCAGGACTACGAGCAGTACTTC